This entry describes one TCR beta chain. This clonotype was counted many times. Its antigen target is currently unknown. No base-level quality is on record; no much larger clone is a single base apart. The library was prepared using multiplex PCR. The sequencer listed for this sample is Illumina HiSeq 4000. To build TCR beta libraries, CDR3 regions were amplified by Arm-PCR using iRepertoire HTBI primers. Before sequencing, the PCR products underwent gel purification. Per the authors' processing: Across samples, around 58 TRBV and roughly 13 TRBJ segments were identified and used for gene usage analysis of CDR3 amino acid clonotypes. COPE and FqMerger were used to merge filtered high-quality paired reads into contigs. Contigs were aligned with BLAST to IMGT TRBV, TRBD and TRBJ reference genes, and CDR3 was defined per IMGT. Highly expanded clones were defined as clonotypes with a frequency above 0.1%. Shannon entropy was used to measure repertoire diversity, and the Gini coefficient was used to measure V-J evenness. A clonotype found in more than one individual was treated as public. TCRdb ran its own pipeline on the public reads, namely fastp trimming at Q25 and MiXCR clone calling, and kept in-frame beta chains. Each CDR3 protein appears once, grouped with its most common genes and DNA. TCRdb, rather than the study authors, made the V and J calls. The sample table shows hundreds of thousands of distinct CDR3 sequences, and roughly a sixth are seen once. The ten largest clones take up 25% to 30% of the sample.

Including cysteine and phenylalanine, the CDR3 has 15 amino acids. The DNA shown is the 45-base CDR3, in frame from base 1. Ends trimmed: V by 6 bases, J by 5 bases; bases unmatched to a gene: 12. This record comes from a study of regulatory T cells in long-lasting Graves disease listed by TCRdb under 2021. Notes on the research overall: In the newly diagnosed Graves' disease group, patients had been taking antithyroid drugs for less than 3 months. Peripheral blood TCR sequencing and RNA sequencing compared persistent Graves' disease patients with newly diagnosed Graves' disease patients. The study took place in China and was registered as a clinical trial. A total of about 35 samples underwent TCR sequencing, from 13 patients with persistent Graves' disease and roughly 20 patients with newly diagnosed Graves' disease.

The label giving this sample's time point can be read as: newly diagnosed GD, antithyroid drugs for less than 3 months. RNA was extracted from PBMCs in TRIzol for both TCR sequencing and RNA sequencing. The diagnosis of Graves' disease was made according to American Thyroid Association guidelines. The patients came from an endocrinology department in Xi'an, China. Each patient gave around 9 milliliters of peripheral blood, collected in an EDTA anticoagulant tube. Ficoll Paque Plus density gradient separation was used to isolate PBMCs, and no further T cell sorting was performed. RNA quality was checked with an Agilent 2100 Bioanalyzer and agarose gel, and concentration with a NanoDrop 2000. What the work shows at the level of the full study, not this receptor alone: Persistent disease showed preferential use of TRBV28, TRBJ1-2 and TRBJ2-5, whereas newly diagnosed disease favored TRBV20-1 and TRBJ2-1. Compared with newly diagnosed patients, patients with persistent Graves' disease had lower TCR Shannon entropy and fewer highly expanded clones, which suggests clonal expansion. Because the primary lesion, thyroid tissue, could not be accessed, the study looked at peripheral blood alone. A larger number of public clonotypes was shared among persistent patients (over 2,500) than among newly diagnosed patients (approximately 1,000). Sequencing and analysis were limited to the TCR beta chain. As a limitation, the authors acknowledged that the small sample size may reduce accuracy.

The data also belong to a second study, concerning T cells in Graves' hyperthyroidism and ophthalmopathy. As that second paper reports: A patient counted as having stable Graves' hyperthyroidism if no progression to ophthalmopathy occurred over 18 months of follow-up. Hyperthyroidism patients were newly diagnosed, with disease duration under 2 months, and aged 18 to 65 years. Patients with uncontrolled infections, other autoimmune diseases, pregnancy or lactation were excluded. Clinical symptoms, serum thyroxine and TRAb, thyroid ultrasound, and orbital computed tomography formed the basis for the diagnoses. The TCR CDR3 was subjected to a first round of RT-PCR using the HTBI primer set and the Qiagen OneStep RT-PCR kit. Most expanded thyroid clonotypes (frequency above 0.001) were also detected in blood, a finding suggesting that blood repertoires may reflect thyroid immune responses. A 13 V-J signature model separated ophthalmopathy from stable hyperthyroidism, with nearly 90% sensitivity and around 84% specificity in cross-validation and 80%/75% in testing. In validation, progression to ophthalmopathy was predicted by the model with 70.59% sensitivity and about 72% specificity, a median of approximately 7.1 months before onset. TCR V-J signatures able to tell the groups apart were searched for in a discovery cohort of 95 to 100 patients, of whom 43 had Graves' ophthalmopathy and 55 to 65 had stable Graves' hyperthyroidism. Whether ophthalmopathy could be predicted prospectively was tested in an independent validation cohort made up of about 18 hyperthyroidism patients plus 17 patients who later progressed to ophthalmopathy. For training and testing, the 80 to 100 patients in the discovery cohort were randomly divided in a 7:3 ratio. Thyroid tissue and blood T-cell repertoires from about 6 Graves' hyperthyroidism patients were also compared in the study. Once sampling was done, hyperthyroidism patients were given methimazole at a starting dose of 30 mg daily, whereas ophthalmopathy patients were given high-dose intravenous methylprednisolone. The libraries were constructed in a second round of multiplex PCR and then size-selected and purified. Paired-end sequencing of the libraries was performed with 100 bp reads on an Illumina HiSeq2000. SOAPnuke was used to process the raw data, throwing out any read that contained adapters or uncalled bases, had a mean Phred below 15, or lacked an exact constant-primer or identifier match. COPE v1.2.5 was used to merge high-quality paired reads, and clonotypes were defined as unique nucleotide sequences. MiTCR v1.1 was used to align the clonotypes against IMGT TRBV, TRBD and TRBJ reference segments. Only V-J combinations with frequency above 0.0001, covering roughly 99% of repertoires, were analysed. The TCS score was defined as the ratio of F50 (clonal expansion) to E x V (chaos), calculated using BLOSUM62-based TCRdist between CDR3 peptides within each V-J. Welch's t-statistics and random forest reduced roughly 530 V-J features to roughly 13, which were used in a naive Bayes classifier (R e1071). No statistical method was used to set the sample size in advance, and investigators knew the group allocation. The paper describes TCR Vbeta CDR3 sequencing of 120 to 150 peripheral blood samples, made up of around 41 ophthalmopathy patients, around 78 hyperthyroidism patients and 17 progressor patients.

Source: peripheral blood mononuclear cells (PBMCs), taken at new diagnosis, from a patient treated with antithyroid drugs. This TCR was sampled from a man aged 35-49 years with Graves disease. Donor details come from another sample of the same person, matched by shared clones. The rearranged chain carries TRBV12-3 or TRBV12-4 and TRBJ1-1, with TRBD1 identical over 7 junction bases. The bases read TGTGCCAGCAGACACGGGGGACAGTGGCGTACTGAAGCTTTCTTT. It encodes CASRHGGQWRTEAFF.